These T cell receptor beta chains were read from a single sample in a study of cytomegalovirus exposure and HLA in healthy donors. Libraries were prepared by immunoSEQ multiplex PCR; TCRdb keeps only in-frame clonotypes and omits some of them. The sample has approximately 120,000 clones, approximately 85% seen once. The specimen sequenced was PBMCs. The receptors come from a woman aged 30 to 39 in good health and CMV-seropositive. Both conserved end residues are trimmed from each CDR3. The order of the fields is clone size, V gene, J gene, CDR3 protein. Clone size appears in some rows only: once, few, many, or a class for an expanded clone.

size: NA; V: TRBV28; J: TRBJ1-4; CDR3: ASRGQGTEKLF
size: NA; V: TRBV30; J: TRBJ1-1; CDR3: AWSKAGTGGFTEAF
size: NA; V: TRBV7-3; J: TRBJ2-2; CDR3: ASSSQGASGELF
size: NA; V: TRBV10-3; J: TRBJ2-1; CDR3: ASAPGLAQNEQF
size: NA; V: TRBV7-9; J: TRBJ1-2; CDR3: ASSLRGDGYT
size: NA; V: TRBV28; J: TRBJ1-1; CDR3: ASTTWETEAF
size: NA; V: TRBV7-9; J: TRBJ2-7; CDR3: ASSGPGGGYEQY
size: NA; V: TRBV30; J: TRBJ1-4; CDR3: AWSVTGVREKLF
size: few; V: TRBV29-1; J: TRBJ2-2; CDR3: SVEGRGGGTGELF
size: NA; V: TRBV5-5; J: TRBJ2-7; CDR3: ASTPLVGALSYEQY
size: few; V: TRBV5-1; J: TRBJ1-4; CDR3: ASSPVGALSATNEKLF
size: NA; V: TRBV27; J: TRBJ2-3; CDR3: ASPRTGALIDTQY
size: NA; V: TRBV19; J: TRBJ1-1; CDR3: ASSSGGMNTEAF
size: NA; V: TRBV5-4; J: TRBJ2-7; CDR3: ATRDRDRDHEQY
size: NA; V: TRBV5-1; J: TRBJ2-5; CDR3: ASSVIQGLETQY
size: NA; V: TRBV7-2; J: TRBJ2-7; CDR3: ASSSQGYEQY